This TCR beta chain emerged from a study of regulatory T cells in long-lasting Graves disease. This clonotype showed up just once. Its specificity is unknown. Trimming left V 8 bases short and J 6 bases short, with 14 bases between. Germline CDR1 is SEHNR and CDR2 is FQNEAQ (reference sequence). The CDR3 extends over 13 amino acids. Study observations and caveats: It was in persistent disease that TRBV28, TRBJ1-2 and TRBJ2-5 were favored.

The time point was: newly diagnosed GD, antithyroid drugs for less than 3 months. PBMCs were the source of the RNA used for TCR sequencing. Library construction for TCR beta used iRepertoire HTBI primers and Arm-PCR of CDR3 regions. TCRdb re-called the multiplex PCR reads through MiXCR, storing one row per CDR3 protein. The table lists about 330,000 distinct CDR3 sequences, 15% to 20% of them singletons. These data were likewise used in another study, on T cells in Graves' hyperthyroidism and ophthalmopathy. That work states: The hyperthyroidism patients had all been newly diagnosed, and their disease duration was under 2 months. Their ages ranged from 18 to 65 years.

This TCR was recovered from a woman aged 18-29 years with Graves disease. The chain combines TRBV7-9 with TRBJ2-4; D possibly uses TRBD1 or TRBD2 (5 bases each). Sample: peripheral blood mononuclear cells (PBMCs), taken at new diagnosis, from a patient treated with antithyroid drugs. The CDR3: CASLDQGPNIQYF. The CDR3 coding sequence is TGTGCCAGCCTCGACCAGGGACCAAACATTCAGTACTTC.